This T cell receptor beta chain was recovered during a study of CXCR3-negative and CXCR3-positive naive CD8 T cells. Background on the study: The libraries yielded some 150 million TRB reads, about 1.5 +/- 0.3 million each.

UMI-labeled 5' RACE TRB cDNA libraries were prepared from the cells. TCRdb reanalyzed the 5' RACE reads and collapses them to one entry per CDR3 protein, without DNA. The sample features over 100,000 distinct CDR3 sequences, with about 0.3% in its top ten. Germline V CDR1 and CDR2: KGHDR, SFDVKD. The CDR3 is 16 amino acids. Overall study findings and caveats: TRBV-TRBJ usage was similar across naive CXCR3 subsets but distinct in memory cells.

Regarding this clonotype: Its antigen is unidentified.

The TCR originated in a human donor in good health. Some clones in this sample may be carry-over from other donors' samples. The sequencing input was naive CXCR3- CD8+ T cells from blood. Subset specified: CD45RO-CCR7+CD27+CD95- naive CD8+ T cells lacking CXCR3 (TNR3-). V and J are TRBV24-1 and TRBJ2-2; without DNA, the TCRdb call of TRBD1 cannot be checked. The CDR3 sequence: CATSDLGAMGAGELFF.